This TCR beta chain originates from a study of molecular identifiers for immune sequencing clone quantification. The CDR3 extends over 14 amino acids. Germline V lookup: CDR1 SEHNR, CDR2 FQNEAQ (reference sequence). The ends lost 1 base at V and 10 bases at J; junction bases unmatched: 7. TCRdb reprocessed the PCR reads with MiXCR, giving one entry per CDR3 protein. The table records about 40,000 distinct CDR3 sequences, nearly 25% of them present only once. Regarding this clonotype: Its antigen is currently unknown. This sequence may be a read error, since a much larger clone differs from it by one base.

Findings and caveats of the study: Clones that had above 20 RNA copies took up over 99% of effector molecules but under 1% in naive cells.

This receptor was obtained from a human donor in good health. Some libraries in this study had Jurkat cell RNA spiked in. The chain combines TRBV7-9 with TRBJ2-3; 8 bases are shared with TRBD1. Sequenced input: naive CD8+ T cells from blood, with Jurkat cell RNA spiked in. The subset here: FACS-sorted CD8+CD4-CCR7+CD45RA+ naive T cells. This chain's CDR3 is CASSLGDRMPAQYF. DNA for the CDR3: TGTGCCAGCAGCTTAGGGGACAGGATGCCTGCGCAGTATTTT.